This T cell receptor beta chain was found in a study of lymphopenia after photon versus proton radiotherapy. Study observations and caveats: Oligoclonal CD8+ Temra expansion after nadir drove photon patients' diversity drop.

Assay used: immunoSEQ multiplex PCR; TCRdb lists only in-frame clones, some missing. The sample has some 40,000 clones; about 86% are singletons. For this clone: Its matching antigen is unknown.

The specimen was peripheral blood, collected from a patient treated with proton-based radiotherapy. The receptor comes from a woman in her sixties or seventies with pancreatic cancer. Some clones in this sample may be carry-over from other donors' samples.

The CDR3 sequence: CASSSPGPYEQYF. CDR3 nucleotides: TGTGCCAGCAGTTCGCCCGGGCCTTACGAGCAGTACTTC. The chain recombines TRBV28 with TRBJ2-7; D is unclear. This CDR3 has 13 residues. Germline CDR1 MDHEN, CDR2 SYDVKM. Trimming cost V 4 bases and J 4 bases, with 11 bases left between them.